The present T cell receptor beta chain was sequenced within a study of Ad26.COV2.S vaccination and SARS-CoV-2 variants. Looking at the study overall: Participants got Ad26.COV2.S intramuscularly, once or twice 56 days apart.

The protocol was immunoSEQ multiplex PCR, while the TCRdb copy is restricted to in-frame clones and leaves out a portion. In the table there are about 350,000 clones, approximately 86% of which are singletons. The sample's treatment: around 19 received Ad26.COV2.S at low or high dose, single or two shots; 5 received placebo; per-sample allocation not given. Samples came from day 63 after the first vaccine or placebo injection. An adult of 18-55 years in Boston served as donor. Material: peripheral blood, obtained in a trial of Ad26.COV2.S vaccine versus placebo. This sequence was found in a person aged 18-60 years who received the Ad26.COV2.S COVID-19 vaccine or a placebo.

CDR3 DNA sequence: TGTGCCAGCAGCCAGGTGGGGACAGGGAGCGAGCAGTACTTC. Amino acid sequence: CASSQVGTGSEQYF. This chain connects TRBV7-2 to TRBJ2-7; TRBD1 agrees at 9 bases. CDR1 SGHTA and CDR2 FQGNSA come from the germline V gene. CDR3 length equals 14 residues. Losses at the gene ends were 5 bases for V and 6 bases for J; bases not matched to a gene: 8.